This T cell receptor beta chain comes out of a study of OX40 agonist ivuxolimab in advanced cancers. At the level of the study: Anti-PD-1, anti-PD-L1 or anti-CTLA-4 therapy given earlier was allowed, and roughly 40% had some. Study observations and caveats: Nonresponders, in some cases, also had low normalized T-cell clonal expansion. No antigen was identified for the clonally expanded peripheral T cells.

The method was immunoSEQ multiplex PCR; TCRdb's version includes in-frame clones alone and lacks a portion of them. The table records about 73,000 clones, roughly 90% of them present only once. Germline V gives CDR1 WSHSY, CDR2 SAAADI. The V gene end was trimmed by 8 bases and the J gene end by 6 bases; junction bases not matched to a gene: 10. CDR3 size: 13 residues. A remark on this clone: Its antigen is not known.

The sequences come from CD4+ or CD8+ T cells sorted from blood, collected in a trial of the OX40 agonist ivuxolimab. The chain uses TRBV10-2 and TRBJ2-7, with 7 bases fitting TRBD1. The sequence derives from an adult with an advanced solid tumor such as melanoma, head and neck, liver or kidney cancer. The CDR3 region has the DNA TGCGCCAGCGGGGACAGTGGCCTTGCCGAGCAGTACTTC. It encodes CASGDSGLAEQYF.